This paragraph covers one T cell receptor (beta chain) sequence. This sample was included in a study of blood T cell repertoires in COVID-19. Sequencing used immunoSEQ multiplex PCR; TCRdb keeps in-frame clones, though not all of them. Seen here are almost 400,000 clones, around nine tenths observed once, and the top ten hold 0.97%. This TCR came from a woman in her 30s with acute COVID-19. Material: PBMCs or T cells enriched from blood (not recorded which).

The CDR3 loop is CAWSADRVGANVLTF. In DNA, the CDR3 is TGTGCCTGGAGTGCCGACAGGGTTGGGGCCAACGTCCTGACTTTC. The rearrangement uses TRBV30 and TRBJ2-6; 7 bases are shared with TRBD1. V lost 1 base and J lost 3; bases outside the gene matches: 3. CDR3 length equals 15 residues. Germline assignment: CDR1 GTSNPN and CDR2 SVGIG (reference sequence).